Listed here is a single TCR beta chain. Its specificity is unknown. This specimen belongs to a study of cytomegalovirus exposure and HLA in healthy donors. Turning to the study itself: Roughly 86 million unique TCRs from HLA-typed donors made up an early data release.

The V end lost 9 bases, the J end lost 1 base, and 9 bases lay between the germline ends. Germline V lookup: CDR1 LNHDA, CDR2 SQIVND (reference sequence). The CDR3 length is 13 residues. The PCR contained 60 Vbeta and 13 Jbeta primers. Assay used: immunoSEQ multiplex PCR; TCRdb lists only in-frame clones, some missing. The sample holds 90,000 to 150,000 clones; roughly 80% are singletons and the top ten take 3% to 4%. Points from the study as a whole: Productive rates of about 90% or about 30% were seen for most TCR beta V segments in an earlier analysis. Clonal expansion, a later analysis showed, was greater in HLA-associated TCR beta chains than in equally common others.

This sequence was found in a woman aged 30 to 39 in good health and CMV-seropositive. The sample was PBMCs. V gene TRBV19 combines with J gene TRBJ2-2, with a tentative D call TRBD2 (5 bases). CDR3 residues: CASKRENTGELFF. The CDR3, as DNA: TGTGCCAGCAAGAGGGAGAACACCGGGGAGCTGTTTTTT. Full variable domain (remainder filled in from reference TRBV19 and TRBJ2-2): DGGITQSPKYLFRKEGQNVTLSCEQNLNHDAMYWYRQDPGQGLRLIYYSQIVNDFQKGDIAEGYSVSREKKESFPLTVTSAQKNPTAFYLCASKRENTGELFFGEGSRLTVL.